This entry features one T cell receptor beta chain sequence. Its antigen is as yet unknown. The data derive from a study of PD-L1 blockade in urothelial cancer. Study-wide results and caveats: Patients with durable benefit had greater blood expansion of tumor-associated TCR clones 3 weeks into treatment.

Time point noted: pretreatment peripheral blood. Patients suffered from locally advanced or metastatic urothelial carcinoma. Individual patients had between 1 and 8 samples, taken pretreatment and on-treatment. The CDR3 contains 15 residues. Trimming at V came to 3 bases and at J to 1 base, leaving 6 bases not matched to a gene. Per the germline V gene, CDR1 is SGHNT and CDR2 is YYREEE (reference sequence). TCRdb keeps only in-frame clones here, not all; method: immunoSEQ multiplex PCR. The sample records 50,000 or so clones, 84% being singletons. This clonotype was sampled from a man in his fifties with urothelial cancer. The input for sequencing was PBMCs, taken around atezolizumab (anti-PD-L1) treatment. The V gene is TRBV5-4, the J gene TRBJ2-5, with 7 bases matching TRBD1. This CDR3 is CASSYRQGPQETQYF. CDR3 in DNA: TGTGCCAGCAGCTACAGACAGGGCCCCCAAGAGACCCAGTACTTC.